A selection of T cell receptor beta chains follows, all from one sample in a study of cytomegalovirus exposure and HLA in healthy donors. Method: immunoSEQ multiplex PCR; TCRdb's copy keeps in-frame clones and lacks some. The sample lists roughly 120,000 clones; around 74% were seen once. What was sequenced was PBMCs. These receptors were obtained from a man aged 25 to 40 in good health and CMV-seropositive. Both conserved end residues are part of each CDR3. D genes are given only for firm matches. Not every row has a clone size; where given, it reads once, few, many or a size class.

cdr3_aa cdr3_nt j_call clone_size v_call d_call
CASSSVTWGETEAFF TGTGCCAGCAGTTCCGTTACGTGGGGGGAAACTGAAGCTTTCTTT TRBJ1-1 NA TRBV6-6 NA
CASSLAPMTGQNYGYTF TGCGCCAGCAGCTTGGCCCCAATGACAGGGCAGAACTATGGCTACACCTTC TRBJ1-2 NA TRBV5-1 TRBD1
CAWSVPPGRPTGDYEQYF TGTGCCTGGAGTGTACCCCCCGGTCGGCCTACGGGGGACTACGAGCAGTACTTC TRBJ2-7 NA TRBV30 NA
CASSSPAALAKNIQYF TGTGCCAGCTCCAGCCCAGCGGCGCTAGCCAAAAACATTCAGTACTTC TRBJ2-4 NA TRBV28 NA
CASSPGGSGTDTQYF TGTGCCAGCTCACCCGGGGGGTCGGGGACAGATACGCAGTATTTT TRBJ2-3 once TRBV18 TRBD2
CAISGGASTDTQYF TGTGCCATCAGCGGGGGGGCTAGCACAGATACGCAGTATTTT TRBJ2-3 NA TRBV10-3 TRBD2
CASSQSTQGVRYEQYF TGCGCCAGCAGTCAATCGACCCAGGGGGTCCGTTACGAGCAGTACTTC TRBJ2-7 NA TRBV23-1 TRBD1
CASSFPDRGESYTF TGCGCCAGCAGTTTCCCGGACAGGGGAGAAAGCTACACCTTC TRBJ1-2 NA TRBV5-1 TRBD1
CAFQGPSREKLFF TGTGCCTTCCAGGGGCCGAGTAGGGAAAAACTGTTTTTT TRBJ1-4 NA TRBV30 NA
CASSINPSGGGAFSHEQYF TGTGCCAGCAGCATAAACCCCTCTGGCGGGGGGGCCTTTTCCCACGAGCAGTACTTC TRBJ2-7 once TRBV28 TRBD2
CASSSASGGKETQYF TGTGCCAGCAGTTCCGCTAGCGGGGGGAAAGAGACCCAGTACTTC TRBJ2-5 few TRBV6-5 TRBD2
CASSLGGQGRADTQYF TGTGCCAGCAGCTTGGGGGGGCAGGGGAGGGCCGATACGCAGTATTTT TRBJ2-3 NA TRBV5-4 NA
CASSQANRGGRNTEAFF TGTGCCAGCAGCCAAGCGAATCGGGGGGGCCGGAACACTGAAGCTTTCTTT TRBJ1-1 NA TRBV14 NA
CASSQDEGGYGYTF TGTGCCAGCAGCCAGGACGAGGGCGGCTATGGCTACACCTTC TRBJ1-2 few TRBV5-5 NA
CASSPGLITDTQYF TGCGCCAGCAGCCCGGGACTGATCACAGATACGCAGTATTTT TRBJ2-3 NA TRBV5-1 NA
CASRQANNRDGYTF TGTGCCAGCAGGCAAGCTAATAACAGGGATGGCTACACCTTC TRBJ1-2 NA TRBV6-5 NA
CASSLDLYEQYF TGCGCCAGCAGCTTGGACCTCTACGAGCAGTACTTC TRBJ2-7 once TRBV5-1 NA
CASSLLSRSDRENQPQHF TGTGCCAGCAGTTTATTAAGCCGATCCGACAGGGAGAATCAGCCCCAGCATTTT TRBJ1-5 NA TRBV28 TRBD1
CASSSQGYEQYF TGTGCCAGCAGCTCACAGGGCTACGAGCAGTACTTC TRBJ2-7 NA TRBV5-5 NA
CAGRWTGVNTEAFF TGTGCCGGACGCTGGACAGGGGTGAACACTGAAGCTTTCTTT TRBJ1-1 NA TRBV30 TRBD1
CASSQNPVRDTGEQYF TGCGCCAGCAGCCAAAACCCTGTCCGGGACACTGGCGAGCAGTACTTC TRBJ2-7 NA TRBV4-1 NA
CASSLQQIVSGNTIYF TGCGCCAGCAGCTTACAGCAAATAGTCTCTGGAAACACCATATATTTT TRBJ1-3 NA TRBV5-1 NA
CASSPRTDREETQYF TGTGCCAGCTCACCTAGAACGGACAGGGAAGAGACCCAGTACTTC TRBJ2-5 NA TRBV18 TRBD1
CASSEMSVMNTEAFF TGTGCCAGCAGTGAAATGAGTGTGATGAACACTGAAGCTTTCTTT TRBJ1-1 NA TRBV2 NA
CASSDRDRTGELFF TGTGCCAGCAGCGACAGGGATCGGACCGGGGAGCTGTTTTTT TRBJ2-2 NA TRBV9 NA
CASSPVVSDYGYTF TGTGCCAGCAGCCCCGTTGTTTCGGACTATGGCTACACCTTC TRBJ1-2 NA TRBV7-2 NA
CASSFGSGAYNEQFF TGCGCCAGCAGCTTCGGTAGCGGGGCCTACAATGAGCAGTTCTTC TRBJ2-1 NA TRBV5-1 TRBD2
CASSIAVLANEKLFF TGTGCCAGTAGTATAGCAGTCTTGGCTAATGAAAAACTGTTTTTT TRBJ1-4 NA TRBV19 NA
CASRANHNNRADTQYF TGCGCCAGCAGAGCAAACCACAACAACAGGGCAGATACGCAGTATTTT TRBJ2-3 once TRBV5-1 NA
CASSPQQEKLFF TGTGCCAGCAGCCCTCAACAGGAAAAACTGTTTTTT TRBJ1-4 NA TRBV7-7 NA